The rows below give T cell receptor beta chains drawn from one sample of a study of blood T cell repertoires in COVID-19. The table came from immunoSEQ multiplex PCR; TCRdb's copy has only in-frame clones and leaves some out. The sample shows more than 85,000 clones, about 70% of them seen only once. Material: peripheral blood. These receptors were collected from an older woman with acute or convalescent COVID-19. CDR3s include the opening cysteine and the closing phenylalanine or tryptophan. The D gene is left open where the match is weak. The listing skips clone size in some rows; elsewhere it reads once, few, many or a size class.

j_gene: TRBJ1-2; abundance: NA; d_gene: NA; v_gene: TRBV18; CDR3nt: TGTGCCAGCTCACCAGAGGACAGCATAAACTATGGCTACACCTTC; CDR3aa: CASSPEDSINYGYTF
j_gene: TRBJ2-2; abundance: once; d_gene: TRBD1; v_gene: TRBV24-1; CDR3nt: TGTGCCACCAGTGGTTCGGACAGGGGTTCGGGAAACACCGGGGAGCTGTTTTTT; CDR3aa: CATSGSDRGSGNTGELFF
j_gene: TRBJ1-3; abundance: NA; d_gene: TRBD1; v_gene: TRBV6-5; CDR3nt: TGTGCCAGCAGTTACCAGGACAGGGGGCCGAGAAACACCATATATTTT; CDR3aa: CASSYQDRGPRNTIYF
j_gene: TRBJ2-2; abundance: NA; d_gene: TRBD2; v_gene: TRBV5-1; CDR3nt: TGCGCCAGCAGCTCTAGCGGGGGCCCGAACACCGGGGAGCTGTTTTTT; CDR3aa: CASSSSGGPNTGELFF
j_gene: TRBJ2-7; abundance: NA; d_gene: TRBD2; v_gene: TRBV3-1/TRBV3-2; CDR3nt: TGTGCCAGCAGCCAAGGGGCTAGCGGGGTGTACGAGCAGTACTTC; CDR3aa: CASSQGASGVYEQYF
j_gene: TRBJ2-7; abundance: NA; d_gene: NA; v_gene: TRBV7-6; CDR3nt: TGTGCCAGCAGCTCAGAGTCGGGCGAGCAGTACTTC; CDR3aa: CASSSESGEQYF
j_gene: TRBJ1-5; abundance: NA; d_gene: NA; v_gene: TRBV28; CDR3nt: TGTGCCAGCAGAAACCCCGGGGAGGGGGGCAGTCAGCCCCAGCATTTT; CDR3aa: CASRNPGEGGSQPQHF
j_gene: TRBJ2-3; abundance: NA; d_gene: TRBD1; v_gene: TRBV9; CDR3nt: TGTGCCAGCAGCTTAAGACAGGGGGCAGATACGCAGTATTTT; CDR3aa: CASSLRQGADTQYF
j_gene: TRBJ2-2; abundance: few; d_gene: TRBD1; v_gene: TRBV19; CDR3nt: TGTGCCAGTACCATGGGACAGGGGGGTACCGGGGAGCTGTTTTTT; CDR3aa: CASTMGQGGTGELFF
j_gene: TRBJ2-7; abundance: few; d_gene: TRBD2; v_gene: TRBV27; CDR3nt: TGTGCCAGCAGTCACCTCGTGGGGGGGAAGGAAGGATACGAGCAGTACTTC; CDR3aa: CASSHLVGGKEGYEQYF
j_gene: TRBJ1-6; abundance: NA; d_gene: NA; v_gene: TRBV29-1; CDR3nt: TGCAGCGTTGATTCGGGGAGCGGTTCACCCCTCCACTTT; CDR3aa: CSVDSGSGSPLHF
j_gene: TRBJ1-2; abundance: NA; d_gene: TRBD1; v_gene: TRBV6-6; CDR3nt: TGTGCCAGCAGTTACGTAGGGGGCGCGGGGAACTATGGCTACACCTTC; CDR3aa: CASSYVGGAGNYGYTF
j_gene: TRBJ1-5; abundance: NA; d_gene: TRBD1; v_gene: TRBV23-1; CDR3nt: TGCGCCAGCAGTCAACCGGGACAGGGAGTATGTAGGAATCAGCCCCAGCATTTT; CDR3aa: CASSQPGQGVCRNQPQHF
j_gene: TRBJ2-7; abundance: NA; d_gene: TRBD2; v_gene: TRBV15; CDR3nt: TGTGCCACCAGCAGAGATCGCGGGAGCGGGGGGTACGAGCAGTACTTC; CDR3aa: CATSRDRGSGGYEQYF
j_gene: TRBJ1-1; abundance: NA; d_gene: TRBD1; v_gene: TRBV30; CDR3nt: TGTGCCTGGAACCACCGACAGGGGAGGTACACTGAAGCTTTCTTT; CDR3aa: CAWNHRQGRYTEAFF
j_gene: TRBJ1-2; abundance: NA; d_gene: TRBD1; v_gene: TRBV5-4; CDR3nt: TGTGCCAGCAGCCTTCCCGGGACAGGGAACTATGGCTACACCTTC; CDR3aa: CASSLPGTGNYGYTF
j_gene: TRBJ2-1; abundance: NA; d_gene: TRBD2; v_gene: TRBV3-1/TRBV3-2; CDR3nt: TGTGCCAGCAGCCCCCTAGCGGGGGTCTACAATGAGCAGTTCTTC; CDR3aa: CASSPLAGVYNEQFF
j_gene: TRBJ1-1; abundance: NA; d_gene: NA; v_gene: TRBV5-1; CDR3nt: TGCGCCAGCAGCTTGGCACTGGAGGGGACTGAAGCTTTCTTT; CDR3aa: CASSLALEGTEAFF
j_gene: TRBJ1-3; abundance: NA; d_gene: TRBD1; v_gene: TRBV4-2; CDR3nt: TGTGCCAGCAGACCCGCCGGGACAGCCTCTGGAAACACCATATATTTT; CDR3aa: CASRPAGTASGNTIYF
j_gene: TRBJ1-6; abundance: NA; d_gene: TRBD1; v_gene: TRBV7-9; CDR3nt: TGTGCCAGCAGCTACGGACAGGGGAATTCACCCCTCCACTTT; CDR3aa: CASSYGQGNSPLHF
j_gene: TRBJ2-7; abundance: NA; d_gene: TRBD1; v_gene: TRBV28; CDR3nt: TGTGCCATCGACGGACAGGGCTCCTACGAGCAGTACTTC; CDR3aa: CAIDGQGSYEQYF
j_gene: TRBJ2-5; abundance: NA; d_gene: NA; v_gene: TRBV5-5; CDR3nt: TGTGCCAGCAGCTTGGACCTACCAGAGACCCAGTACTTC; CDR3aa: CASSLDLPETQYF
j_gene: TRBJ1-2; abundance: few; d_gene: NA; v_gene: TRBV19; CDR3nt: TGTGCCAGTAGTATGGGCCTGTCGGGGGGCTATGGCTACACCTTC; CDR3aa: CASSMGLSGGYGYTF
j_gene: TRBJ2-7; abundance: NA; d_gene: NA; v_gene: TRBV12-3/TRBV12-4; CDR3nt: TGTGCCAGCAGGATACAGGGACGAGGCGAGCAGTACTTC; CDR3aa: CASRIQGRGEQYF
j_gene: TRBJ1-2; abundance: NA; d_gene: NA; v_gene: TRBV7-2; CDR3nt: TGTGCCAGCAGCTTAGCTACTTTCACGGGCTACACCTTC; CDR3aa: CASSLATFTGYTF
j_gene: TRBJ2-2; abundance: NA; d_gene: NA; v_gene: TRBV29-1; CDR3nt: TGCAGCGTTGGGCAGTTCGGGGAGCTGTTTTTT; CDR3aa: CSVGQFGELFF
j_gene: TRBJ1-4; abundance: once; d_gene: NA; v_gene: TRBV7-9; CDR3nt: TGTGCCAGCAGCCCCTACCCGGATGAAAAACTGTTTTTT; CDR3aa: CASSPYPDEKLFF
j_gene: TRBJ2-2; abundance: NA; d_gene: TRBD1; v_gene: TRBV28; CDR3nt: TGTGGGTCCGGGACAGGGAGCACCGGGGAGCTGTTTTTT; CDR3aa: CGSGTGSTGELFF
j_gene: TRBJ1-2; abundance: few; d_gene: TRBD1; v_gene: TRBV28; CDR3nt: TGTGCCAGCAGTTTGGACAGGCACTATGGCTACACCTTC; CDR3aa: CASSLDRHYGYTF
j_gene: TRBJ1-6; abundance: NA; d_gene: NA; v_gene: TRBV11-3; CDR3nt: TGTGCCAGCAGCTCTACAGGGCGTAATTCACCCCTCCACTTT; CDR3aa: CASSSTGRNSPLHF
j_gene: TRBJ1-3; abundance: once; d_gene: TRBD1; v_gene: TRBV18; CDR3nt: TGTGCCAGCTCACCGTCAGGGGGAACGGGAAACACCATATATTTT; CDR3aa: CASSPSGGTGNTIYF
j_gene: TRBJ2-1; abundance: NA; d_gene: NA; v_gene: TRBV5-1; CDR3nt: TGCGCCAGCAGCCGGGGGGCTAGCGGAAATGGGAATGAGCAGTTCTTC; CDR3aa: CASSRGASGNGNEQFF
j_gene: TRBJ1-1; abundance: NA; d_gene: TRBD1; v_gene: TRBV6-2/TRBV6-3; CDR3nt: TGTGCCAGCAGTGATCGACAGGGGCCCACTGAAGCTTTCTTT; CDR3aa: CASSDRQGPTEAFF
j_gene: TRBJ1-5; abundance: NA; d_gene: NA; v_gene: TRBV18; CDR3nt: TGTGCCAGCTCACCTGGCAGTAATAGCAATCAGCCCCAGCATTTT; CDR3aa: CASSPGSNSNQPQHF
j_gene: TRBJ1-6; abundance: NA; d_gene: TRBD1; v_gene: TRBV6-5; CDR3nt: TGTGCCAGCAGTTACGGACAGGCGGGTTCACCCCTCCACTTT; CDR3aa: CASSYGQAGSPLHF
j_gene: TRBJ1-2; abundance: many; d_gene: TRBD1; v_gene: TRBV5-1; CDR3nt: TGCGCCAGCCGCCCCCGGGACAGCGTTAACTATGGCTACACCTTC; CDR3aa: CASRPRDSVNYGYTF
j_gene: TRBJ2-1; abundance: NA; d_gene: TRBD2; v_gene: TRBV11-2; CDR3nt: TGTGCCAGCAGCTTAAGCATACTAGCGGGGGGGTTCGGTGAGCAGTTCTTC; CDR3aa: CASSLSILAGGFGEQFF